This T cell receptor beta chain was identified in a study of metastatic and nonmetastatic thyroid tumors. As for the study in general: Across peripheral blood and tumor or nodule tissue samples taken from malignant and benign thyroid patients, the repertoires were compared with one another.

General study results and limits: TCR beta diversity was reportedly significantly higher in malignant thyroid tumors than benign nodules, in blood and tumor.

Thyroid surgery was preceded by no treatment in any patient. In the study's own analysis: For papillary thyroid cancer, a distant-metastasis classifier was constructed from CDR3 differences observed across clinicopathological groups. TCRdb re-analyzed the PCR reads through MiXCR. The V and J calls and clone size come from TCRdb's table, not from the authors' own analysis. The sample holds around 8,000 clones, 30% to 35% seen once. By proportion, this clone is medium-sized. Its antigen remains unidentified. Material for sequencing was tumor tissue. The receptor comes from a female donor with papillary thyroid cancer or a benign thyroid nodule (not recorded which). Some clones in this sample may be carry-over from other donors' samples.

The chain's CDR3 is CASSRDRGFTGELFF. The CDR3 nucleotides are TGTGCCAGCAGCCGGGACAGGGGGTTCACCGGGGAGCTGTTTTTT. The rearrangement links TRBV2 to TRBJ2-2; TRBD1 matches at 11 bases. Trimming took 6 bases from V and 4 from J; bases not matched to a gene: 4. Germline V CDR1 and CDR2: SNHLY, FYNNEI. The CDR3 loop spans 15 amino acids.